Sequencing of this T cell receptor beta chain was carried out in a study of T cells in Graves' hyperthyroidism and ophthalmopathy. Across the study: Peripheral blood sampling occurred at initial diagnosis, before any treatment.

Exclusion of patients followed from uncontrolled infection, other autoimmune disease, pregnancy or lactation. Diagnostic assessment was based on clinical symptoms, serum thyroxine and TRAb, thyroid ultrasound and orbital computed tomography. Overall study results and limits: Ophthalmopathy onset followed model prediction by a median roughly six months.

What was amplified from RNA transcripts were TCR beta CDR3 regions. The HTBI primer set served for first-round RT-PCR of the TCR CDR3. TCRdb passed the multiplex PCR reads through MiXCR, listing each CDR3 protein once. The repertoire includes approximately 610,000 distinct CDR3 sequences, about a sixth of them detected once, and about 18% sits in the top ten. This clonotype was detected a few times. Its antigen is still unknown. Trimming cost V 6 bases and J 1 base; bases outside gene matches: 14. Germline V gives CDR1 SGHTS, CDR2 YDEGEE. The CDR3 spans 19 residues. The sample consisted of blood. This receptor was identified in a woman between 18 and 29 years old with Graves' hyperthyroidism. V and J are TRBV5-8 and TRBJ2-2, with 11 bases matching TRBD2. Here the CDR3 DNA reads TGTGCCAGCACCGACCCCATCAAACTAGCGGGGGTGAACACCGGGGAGCTGTTTTTT. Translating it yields CASTDPIKLAGVNTGELFF.